The 10 T cell receptor beta chains reported below all come from one sample, sequenced in a study of T cells after yellow fever vaccination. One entry per CDR3 protein, called by TCRdb with MiXCR from the 5' RACE reads. There are around 610,000 distinct CDR3 sequences in the sample; roughly 14% occur only once, and over 12% lies in the top ten. The sample consisted of PBMCs, taken on the day of the yellow fever booster vaccination. The receptors were gathered from a man aged 25 to 40 who received the YFV17D yellow fever vaccine.

This clonotype showed up just a few times. The rearrangement links TRBV28 to TRBJ2-7; D is possibly TRBD2 (6 bases). The CDR3 is made up of 15 amino acids. Germline CDR1 reads MDHEN; CDR2 reads SYDVKM. Trimming took off 7 bases at V and 4 bases at J, with 20 bases between the two ends. This CDR3 is CASTSIPKAGYEQYF. The CDR3 nucleotides are TGTGCCAGCACCTCTATCCCCAAGGCGGGGTACGAGCAGTACTTC.

The V and J genes are TRBV7-9 and TRBJ2-7, with a tentative D call TRBD2 (6 bases). Per germline, CDR1 SEHNR and CDR2 FQNEAQ (reference sequence). The CDR3 is 13 amino acids. Trimming cost V 5 bases and J 6 bases, with 14 bases left between them. The chain's CDR3 is CASSARLDREQYF. In DNA, the CDR3 is TGTGCCAGCAGCGCAAGACTAGACCGCGAGCAGTACTTC. The full variable domain, its missing parts supplied by reference TRBV7-9 and TRBJ2-7, is DTGVSQNPRHKITKRGQNVTFRCDPISEHNRLYWYRQTLGQGPEFLTYFQNEAQLEKSRLLSDRFSAERPKGSFSTLEIQRTEQGDSAMYLCASSARLDREQYFGPGTRLTVT.

This clonotype was counted a few times. The CDR3, as DNA: TGTGCCAGCTCAACCGGGACTCTGGGTAATGAGCAGTTCTTC. As protein: CASSTGTLGNEQFF. This rearrangement joins TRBV18 to TRBJ2-1; tentatively, D is TRBD2 (6 bases). Trimming cost V 5 bases and J 7 bases, with 15 bases left between them. Germline-derived CDR1 and CDR2 are KGHSH and LQKENI. The length of the CDR3 is 14 residues.

This clonotype has a count of ten or more. This rearrangement joins TRBV7-8 to TRBJ2-2, with D perhaps TRBD1 (5 bases). V was pared by 5 bases and J by 1 base, with 8 bases between. The CDR3 totals 14 residues. Germline V CDR1 and CDR2: SGHVS, FQNEAQ. CDR3 sequence reads: CASSPRVNTGELFF. The CDR3 DNA reads as TGTGCCAGCAGCCCCAGGGTGAACACCGGGGAGCTGTTTTTT.

This clonotype was counted between two and nine times. J is TRBJ2-3 and V is TRBV20-1; the D is unclear. The V end was cut by 3 bases, the J end by 6 bases, with 19 bases between. Germline values: CDR1 DFQATT, CDR2 SNEGSKA (reference sequence). The CDR3 spans 15 residues. The CDR3 loop reads CSASRFLREKDTQYF. Written as DNA, the CDR3 is TGCAGTGCTAGTAGGTTTCTCAGAGAAAAGGATACGCAGTATTTT.

The chain joins TRBV9 to TRBJ2-3, with a possible D match to TRBD2 (5 bases). The CDR3 runs to 15 residues. Germline V lookup: CDR1 SGDLS, CDR2 YYNGEE. The V end was cut by 1 base, the J end by 0 bases, with 9 bases between. The DNA of the CDR3 is TGTGCCAGCAGCGTAATGGGAGCTAGCACAGATACGCAGTATTTT. This gives the protein CASSVMGASTDTQYF.

There are a few counts of this clonotype. V gene TRBV14 combines with J gene TRBJ1-1; TRBD1 is a possible D gene (5 bases). Trimming took 0 bases from V and 2 from J, leaving 13 bases between them. This CDR3 has 16 amino acids. The germline gives CDR1 SGHDN, CDR2 FVKESK. The CDR3 sequence is CASSQDQGNINTEAFF. CDR3 bases: TGTGCCAGCAGCCAAGACCAGGGAAATATAAACACTGAAGCTTTCTTT.

The J gene is TRBJ1-1, the V gene TRBV20-1; no clear D. Looked up from germline, CDR1 is DFQATT and CDR2 is SNEGSKA (reference sequence). The length of the CDR3 is 10 residues. The germline V and J ends were trimmed by 6 bases and 3 bases, with 5 bases remaining between them. The CDR3 bases are TGCAGTGCCATGTACACTGAAGCTTTCTTT. Protein: CSAMYTEAFF.

As for this clonotype: At one end the junction does not follow the germline gene, possibly because of a read error. The chain recombines TRBV20-1 with TRBJ2-2; TRBD2 is a possible D gene (5 bases). Germline CDR1 reads DFQATT; CDR2 reads SNEGSKA (reference sequence). CDR3 length: 16 amino acids. The DNA of the CDR3 is TGCTGTGCTAGAGATAAGCCAGCGGAGAACACCGGGGAGCTGTTTTTT. It specifies CCARDKPAENTGELFF.

The chain links TRBV10-3 to TRBJ2-5, with 8 positions matching TRBD2. This CDR3 has 16 residues. V gave up 3 bases and J gave up 1 base; unmatched junction bases: 7. CDR1 is ENHRY and CDR2 is SYGVKD in the germline V gene. The CDR3 sequence is CAISDSNRGGQETQYF. CDR3 DNA sequence: TGTGCCATCAGTGATTCTAACCGGGGGGGCCAAGAGACCCAGTACTTC.